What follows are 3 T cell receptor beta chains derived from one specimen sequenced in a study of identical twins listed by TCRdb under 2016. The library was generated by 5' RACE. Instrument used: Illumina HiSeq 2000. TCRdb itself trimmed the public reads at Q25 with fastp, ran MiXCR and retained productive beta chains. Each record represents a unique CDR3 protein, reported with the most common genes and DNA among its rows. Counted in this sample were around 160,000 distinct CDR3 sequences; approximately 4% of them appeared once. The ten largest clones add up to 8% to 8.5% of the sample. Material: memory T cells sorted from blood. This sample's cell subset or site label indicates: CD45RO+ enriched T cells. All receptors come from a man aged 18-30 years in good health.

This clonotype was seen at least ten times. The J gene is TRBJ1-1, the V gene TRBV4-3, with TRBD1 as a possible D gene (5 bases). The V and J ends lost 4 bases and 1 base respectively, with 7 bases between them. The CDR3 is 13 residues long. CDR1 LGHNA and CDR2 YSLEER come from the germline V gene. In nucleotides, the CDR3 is TGCGCCAGCAGCCTGACAGAGAACACTGAAGCTTTCTTT. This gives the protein CASSLTENTEAFF.

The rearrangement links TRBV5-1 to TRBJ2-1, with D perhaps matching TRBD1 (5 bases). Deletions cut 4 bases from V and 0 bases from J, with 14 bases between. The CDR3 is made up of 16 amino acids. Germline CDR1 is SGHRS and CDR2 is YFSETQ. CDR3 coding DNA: TGCGCCAGCAGCCCGTCCCTCCAGGGCTCCTACAATGAGCAGTTCTTC. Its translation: CASSPSLQGSYNEQFF.

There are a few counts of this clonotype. CDR3 protein: CASSRRTSAAGELFF. CDR3 nucleotide sequence: TGTGCCAGCAGCCGCCGGACTAGCGCAGCCGGGGAGCTGTTTTTT. This chain links TRBV11-2 with TRBJ2-2, with 9 nucleotides matching TRBD2. CDR1 SGHAT and CDR2 FQNNGV come from the germline V gene. The CDR3 extends over 15 amino acids. Losses at the gene ends were 5 bases for V and 6 bases for J; bases not matched to a gene: 7.